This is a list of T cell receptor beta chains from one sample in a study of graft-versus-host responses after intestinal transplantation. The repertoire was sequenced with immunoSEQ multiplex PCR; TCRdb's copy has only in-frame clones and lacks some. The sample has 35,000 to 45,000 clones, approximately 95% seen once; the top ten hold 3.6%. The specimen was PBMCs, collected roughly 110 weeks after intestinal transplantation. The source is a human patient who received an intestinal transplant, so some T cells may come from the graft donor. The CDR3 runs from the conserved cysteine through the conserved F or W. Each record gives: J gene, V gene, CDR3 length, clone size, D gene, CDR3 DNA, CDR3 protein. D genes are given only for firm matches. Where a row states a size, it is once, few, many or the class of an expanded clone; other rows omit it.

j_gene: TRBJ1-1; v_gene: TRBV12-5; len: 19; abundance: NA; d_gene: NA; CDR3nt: TGTGCTAGTGGTTTGCCCCAAGGGGGACTCTTAGCGGCGGACACTGAAGCTTTCTTT; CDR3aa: CASGLPQGGLLAADTEAFF
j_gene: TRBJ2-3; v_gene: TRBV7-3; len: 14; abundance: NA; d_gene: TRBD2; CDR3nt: TGTGCCAGCAGCTTAAGCGGGGGGCCAGATACGCAGTATTTT; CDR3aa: CASSLSGGPDTQYF
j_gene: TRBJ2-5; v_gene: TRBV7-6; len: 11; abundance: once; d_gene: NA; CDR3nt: TGTGCCAGCAGCACTGAGAGGGACCAGTACTTC; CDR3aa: CASSTERDQYF
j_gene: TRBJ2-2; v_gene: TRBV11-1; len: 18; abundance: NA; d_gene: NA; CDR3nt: TGTGCCAGCAGCTTAATGCCGGACATGGGGCTAAAGGACGGGGAGCTGTTTTTT; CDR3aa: CASSLMPDMGLKDGELFF
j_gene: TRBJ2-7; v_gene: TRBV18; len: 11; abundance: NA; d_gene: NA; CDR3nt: TGTGCCAGCTCCCCCGGACAGGAGCAGTACTTC; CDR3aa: CASSPGQEQYF
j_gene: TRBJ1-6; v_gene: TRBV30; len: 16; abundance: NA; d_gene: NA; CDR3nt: TGTGCCTGGAGCGGTACCCGACGGGCAATAAATTCACCCCTCCACTTT; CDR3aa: CAWSGTRRAINSPLHF
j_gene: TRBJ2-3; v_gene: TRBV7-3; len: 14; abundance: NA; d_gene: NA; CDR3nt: TGTGCCAGCAGCTTATACGGGGGACCAGATACGCAGTATTTT; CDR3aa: CASSLYGGPDTQYF
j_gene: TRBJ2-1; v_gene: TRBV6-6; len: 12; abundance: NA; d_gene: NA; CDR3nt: TGTGCCAGCAGTTACGGGAACGATGAGCAGTTCTTC; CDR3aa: CASSYGNDEQFF
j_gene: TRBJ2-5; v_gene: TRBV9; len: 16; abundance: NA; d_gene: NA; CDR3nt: TGTGCCAGCACCCGAAGGGGGGGGCAGGGGGCGGAGACCCAGTACTTC; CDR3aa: CASTRRGGQGAETQYF
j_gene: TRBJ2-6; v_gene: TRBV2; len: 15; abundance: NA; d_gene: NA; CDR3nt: TGTGCCAGCGGGACGGCACCCTCTGGGGCCAACGTCCTGACTTTC; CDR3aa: CASGTAPSGANVLTF
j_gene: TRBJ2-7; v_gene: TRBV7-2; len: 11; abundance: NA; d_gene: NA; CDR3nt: TGTGCCAGCAGCTACGCTTACGAGCAGTACTTC; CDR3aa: CASSYAYEQYF
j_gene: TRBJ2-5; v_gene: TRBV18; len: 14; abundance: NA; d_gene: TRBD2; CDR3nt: TGTGCCAGCTCGCTAGCGGAGGTCGGAGAGACCCAGTACTTC; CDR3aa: CASSLAEVGETQYF
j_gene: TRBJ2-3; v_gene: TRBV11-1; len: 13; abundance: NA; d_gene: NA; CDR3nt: TGTGCCAGCAGCCAGCAGAGAAAAGATACGCAGTATTTT; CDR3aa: CASSQQRKDTQYF
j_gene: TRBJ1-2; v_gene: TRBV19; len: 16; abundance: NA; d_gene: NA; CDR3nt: TGTGCCAGTAGTATTTGGGCTCCCAGCGTAAGCTATGGCTACACCTTC; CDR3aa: CASSIWAPSVSYGYTF
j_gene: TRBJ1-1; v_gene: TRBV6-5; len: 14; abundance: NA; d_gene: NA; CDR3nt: TGTGCCAGCAGTTATAGTCAGCAGAACACTGAAGCTTTCTTT; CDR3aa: CASSYSQQNTEAFF
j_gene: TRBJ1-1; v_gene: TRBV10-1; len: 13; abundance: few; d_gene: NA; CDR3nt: TGCGCCAGCAGTATGACTCCCAACACTGAAGCTTTCTTT; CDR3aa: CASSMTPNTEAFF
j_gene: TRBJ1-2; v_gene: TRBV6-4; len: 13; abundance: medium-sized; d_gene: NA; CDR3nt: TGTGCCAGCAGTGACTCAGGGAACTATGGCTACACCTTC; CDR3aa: CASSDSGNYGYTF
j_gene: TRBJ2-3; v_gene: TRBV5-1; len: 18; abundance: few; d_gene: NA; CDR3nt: TGCGCCAGCAGGGGGACCGCGGGCTTCCTAACTAGCACAGATACGCAGTATTTT; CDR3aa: CASRGTAGFLTSTDTQYF
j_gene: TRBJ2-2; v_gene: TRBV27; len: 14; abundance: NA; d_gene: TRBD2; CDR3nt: TGTGCCAGCCGGGAGGGGCGGAACACCGGGGAGCTGTTTTTT; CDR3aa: CASREGRNTGELFF
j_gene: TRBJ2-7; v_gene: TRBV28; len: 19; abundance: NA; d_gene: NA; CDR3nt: TGTGCCAGCATCACGACGGCGGGGACATCGACTACTCGCTCCTACGAGCAGTACTTC; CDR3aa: CASITTAGTSTTRSYEQYF
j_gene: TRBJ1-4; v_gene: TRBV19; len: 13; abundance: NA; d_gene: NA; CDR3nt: TGTGCCAGTAGTCAGGTGGCGGTTGAAAAACTGTTTTTT; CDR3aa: CASSQVAVEKLFF
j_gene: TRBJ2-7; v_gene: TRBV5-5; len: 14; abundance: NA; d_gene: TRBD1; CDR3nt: TGTGCCAGCACTCCGGGGTACAGGGGGAGCGAGCAGTACTTC; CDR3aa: CASTPGYRGSEQYF
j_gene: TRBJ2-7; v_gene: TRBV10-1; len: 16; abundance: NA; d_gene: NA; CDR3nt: TGCGCCAGCTTTAAGGGTAAACAGGGAAACTCCTACGAGCAGTACTTC; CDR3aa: CASFKGKQGNSYEQYF
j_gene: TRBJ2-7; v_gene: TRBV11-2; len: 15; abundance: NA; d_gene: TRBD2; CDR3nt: TGTGCCAGCAGTTGGGGGGGAACCAAATCCTACGAGCAGTACTTC; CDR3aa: CASSWGGTKSYEQYF
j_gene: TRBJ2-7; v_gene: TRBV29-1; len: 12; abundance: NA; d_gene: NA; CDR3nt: TGCAGCGTTGGCAGGTTATCCTACGAGCAGTACTTC; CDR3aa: CSVGRLSYEQYF
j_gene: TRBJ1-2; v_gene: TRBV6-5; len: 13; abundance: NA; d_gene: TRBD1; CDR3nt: TGTGCCAGCAGCCCAGGACAGGGGGGTGGCTACACCTTC; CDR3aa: CASSPGQGGGYTF